This T cell receptor (beta chain) was identified during a study of T cell responses to AZD1222 COVID-19 vaccine. Study details: Second doses that came at about 4 or about 12 weeks were put together.

Some clones are missing from TCRdb's copy, which holds only in-frame ones; the method was immunoSEQ multiplex PCR. The data show under 150,000 clones, roughly 90% seen once. Findings of the study overall: Seropositivity was recorded at baseline in only 6 or 7 AZD1222 recipients. With dominance at 160-218 and 743-854, vaccine-associated CD4 TCRs spanned spike. Two AZD1222 administrations were followed by greater Spike-specific TCR breadth and depth.

The junction had 12 bases not matched to a gene; V was cut back by 8 bases and J by 2 bases. Germline CDR1 reads SNHLY; CDR2 reads FYNNEI. The CDR3 covers 16 residues. In its sample, this clone was seen a few times. What it binds is not known. The sequenced sample was peripheral blood, obtained on day 0 of AZD1222 vaccination. This clonotype was sampled from an adult in good health. The chain combines TRBV2 with TRBJ2-5; TRBD2 matches 9 bases. CDR3 DNA: TGTGCCAGCGTGGGGTGGGTAGCGGGAGCGCAAGAGACCCAGTACTTC. Its protein product is CASVGWVAGAQETQYF.